This is a list of T cell receptor beta chains from one sample in a study of CD4+ T cells in melanoma. Clones were read by immunoSEQ multiplex PCR, and TCRdb kept only the in-frame ones, dropping some. This table has 40,000 to 50,000 clones, 85% to 90% appearing once. Source material: peripheral blood. These receptors were collected from a human donor with melanoma. Each CDR3 is given without its conserved first and last residue. The order of the fields is V gene, J gene, CDR3 protein.

TRBV10-3	TRBJ2-3	AISEEGTQY
TRBV11-2	TRBJ1-1	ASSLWDSEAF
TRBV9	TRBJ2-2	ASSGSGTTNTGELF
TRBV6-1	TRBJ1-3	ASSGPSLGNTIY
TRBV7-2	TRBJ2-3	ASSSQIVTDTQY
TRBV5-1	TRBJ2-3	ASSLDGLWRTDTQY
TRBV7-2	TRBJ2-5	ASSLVGVLETQY
TRBV19	TRBJ1-3	ASSIQGRRGNTIY
TRBV5-6	TRBJ1-2	ASSLPATEPLAYGYT
TRBV19	TRBJ2-7	ASSIGLASGYEQY
TRBV9	TRBJ1-3	ASSVGPAFSGNTIY
TRBV18	TRBJ2-7	ASSPNPGTGSYEQY
TRBV11-2	TRBJ2-2	ASSAGTLNTGELF
TRBV6-5	TRBJ2-7	ASSYRTGDYEQY
TRBV7-6	TRBJ1-1	ASSFGGVGGDTEAF
TRBV19	TRBJ2-2	ASSSQGAGGELF
TRBV27	TRBJ2-2	ASSEGRGVSWTGELF
TRBV7-2	TRBJ2-3	ASSLGLSTDTQY
TRBV5-4	TRBJ1-2	ASSSFSIQEIGYGYT
TRBV6-6	TRBJ1-3	ASSLLGQVQNTIY
TRBV7-3	TRBJ2-2	ASSLRAEVGTNTGELF
TRBV28	TRBJ1-2	ASSPDGLYGYT
TRBV20-1	TRBJ1-4	SATSVEKLF
TRBV27	TRBJ1-6	ASSYRDLYSPLH
TRBV27	TRBJ1-4	ASSPSGGGEKLF
TRBV28	TRBJ1-4	ASSFGGSLNEKLF
TRBV6-5	TRBJ2-2	ASSWAGLTGELF
TRBV5-4	TRBJ2-5	ASSLAPQETQY
TRBV11-1	TRBJ2-1	ASSATSSAYNEQF
TRBV30	TRBJ2-7	AWIGGGNYEQY
TRBV7-6	TRBJ2-5	ASSLIPAPGETQY
TRBV5-6	TRBJ1-2	ASSIPGQWPNYGYT
TRBV5-1	TRBJ2-5	ASTQGILGETQY
TRBV11-2	TRBJ2-7	ASSLAGGLDEQY
TRBV6-6	TRBJ2-1	ASSYSIQLDYNEQF
TRBV2	TRBJ2-2	ASSLGVGELF
TRBV7-8	TRBJ1-1	ASSLSFGGRTEAF
TRBV5-1	TRBJ2-5	ASSLYSDMSLSGTQY
TRBV18	TRBJ2-7	ASSQMGLSYEQY
TRBV7-3	TRBJ2-7	ASSLAGGDSYEQY
TRBV9	TRBJ1-4	ASSEGAGARGGEKLF